This T cell receptor beta chain was identified in a study of blood T cell repertoires in COVID-19. The CDR3 extends over 16 amino acids. Germline V lookup: CDR1 MNHEY, CDR2 SVGEGT. V lost 6 bases and J lost 1, with 18 bases in between. The protocol was immunoSEQ multiplex PCR, while the TCRdb copy is restricted to in-frame clones and leaves out a portion. The sample contains roughly 120,000 clones, 90% of which appear only once. The rearrangement uses TRBV6-2 or TRBV6-3 and TRBJ2-5; possible D gene TRBD2, 6 bases. Sequencing used peripheral blood. The TCR originated in a human donor with active COVID-19. The donor label of this sample is uncertain. The DNA of the CDR3 is TGTGCCAGCAGCCCATTAGCGGAAACCATCCAAGAGACCCAGTACTTC. Its translation is CASSPLAETIQETQYF.